This T cell receptor beta chain was identified during a study of CD8 T cells in Susac syndrome. Overall study: Within the sequenced Susac syndrome patient group, more than 5 exhibited active disease and under 10 were in remission. Intravenous immunoglobulin alone or corticosteroids were being given to patients with Susac syndrome at blood draw, unless they were therapy-naive. General observations from the study: The authors found sixteen Susac-specific public clones in total CD8+ repertoires and five or six in CD8+ TEMRA repertoires. Susac CD8+ cells expanded clonally the most in TEMRA cells and in active patients.

V was trimmed by 3 bases and J by 0 bases, leaving 8 bases between them. The CDR3 spans 14 residues. Germline V gene data show CDR1 as SEHNR and CDR2 as FQNEAQ (reference sequence). To note about this clonotype: Its antigen remains unidentified.

Reverse transcription of about 0.5 to 1 ug RNA was carried out with random hexamers. MiXCR was run by TCRdb on the immunoSEQ multiplex PCR reads, yielding one entry per CDR3 protein. The sample has some 58,000 distinct CDR3 sequences; 85% to 95% are singletons. This chain connects TRBV7-9 to TRBJ1-2; weak D call: TRBD1 (6 bases). Sequenced: CD8+ T cells from PBMCs. This clonotype was obtained from a human donor with Susac syndrome. The CDR3 DNA follows: TGTGCCAGCAGCTTGGCAGGGGCTAACTATGGCTACACCTTC. Protein: CASSLAGANYGYTF.